The 5 T cell receptor beta chains presented below share a single source sample, sequenced in a study of shared clonotypes between healthy human individuals. CD45RO-negative, CCR7-selected cells formed the naive CD8 fraction, which excluded terminally differentiated effector memory CD45RA+ cells. Sequenced by immunoSEQ multiplex PCR; TCRdb stores in-frame clones only, minus some. This sample carries about 2.2 million clones, just under 95% of them seen once, and the ten largest clones take 1.5% to 2%. The sequencing input was naive CD8+ T cells from PBMCs. The receptors stem from a man aged 18 to 29 in good health. Some clones in this sample may be carry-over from other donors' samples.

Worth noting for this clone: Other DNA sequences from this sample encode an identical CDR3 as well. The chain uses TRBV27 and TRBJ2-1; TRBD2 matches at 8 bases. The CDR3 extends over 15 amino acids. Germline CDR1 and CDR2: MNHEY and SMNVEV (reference sequence). The junction had 10 bases not matched to a gene; V was cut back by 6 bases and J by 6 bases. The DNA for the CDR3 is TGTGCCAGCAGCCTAGCGGGTGGGGGCTTCAATGAGCAGTTCTTC. Residues: CASSLAGGGFNEQFF.

The chain couples TRBV19 to TRBJ1-2, with unresolved D. Trimming removed 3 bases at V and 3 bases at J, with 8 bases between. The germline V gene encodes CDR1 LNHDA and CDR2 SQIVND (reference sequence). CDR3 length: 13 amino acids. The CDR3 bases are TGTGCCAGTAGTATTCCTAAAGACTATGGCTACACCTTC. Its protein is CASSIPKDYGYTF.

This clone was seen once. The V and J genes are TRBV7-8 and TRBJ2-1, with D perhaps being TRBD1 or TRBD2 (6 bases each). CDR3 size: 13 residues. From germline, CDR1 is SGHVS and CDR2 FQNEAQ. The germline V and J ends were trimmed by 5 bases and 8 bases, with 13 bases remaining between them. This CDR3 reads CASSTRGGDEQFF. The CDR3 nucleotides read TGTGCCAGCAGCACCAGGGGCGGGGATGAGCAGTTCTTC.

This rearrangement joins TRBV28 to TRBJ2-3; D not certain. The ends were cut back, 4 bases at V and 4 bases at J, with 3 bases in the middle. CDR1 and CDR2 (germline): MDHEN, SYDVKM. The CDR3 extends over 11 amino acids. This chain's CDR3 is CASSWADTQYF. CDR3 nucleotide sequence: TGTGCCAGCAGTTGGGCAGATACGCAGTATTTT.

The chain couples TRBV13 to TRBJ2-3; D is ambiguous. The CDR3 sequence is 16 residues long. Per germline, CDR1 PRHDT and CDR2 FYEKMQ (reference sequence). Trimming removed 4 bases at V and 6 bases at J, with 20 bases between. The CDR3 nucleotides are TGTGCCAGCAGCTCAAAAGATGGGAACCTCGGGGATACGCAGTATTTT. Translated: CASSSKDGNLGDTQYF. The variable domain in full, completed from reference TRBV13 and TRBJ2-3, reads AAGVIQSPRHLIKEKRETATLKCYPIPRHDTVYWYQQGPGQDPQFLISFYEKMQSDKGSIPDRFSAQQFSDYHSELNMSSLELGDSALYFCASSSKDGNLGDTQYFGPGTRLTVL.